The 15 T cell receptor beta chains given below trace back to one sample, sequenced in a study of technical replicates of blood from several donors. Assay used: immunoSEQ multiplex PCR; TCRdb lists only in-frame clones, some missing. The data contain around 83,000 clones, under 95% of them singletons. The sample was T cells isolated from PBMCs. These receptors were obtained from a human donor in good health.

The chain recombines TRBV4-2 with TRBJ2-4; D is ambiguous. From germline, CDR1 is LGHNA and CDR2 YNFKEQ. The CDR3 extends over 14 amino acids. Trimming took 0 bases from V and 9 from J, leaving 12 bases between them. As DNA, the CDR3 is TGTGCCAGCAGCCAAGATCTTGCCGTAGCCATTCAGTACTTC. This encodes CASSQDLAVAIQYF.

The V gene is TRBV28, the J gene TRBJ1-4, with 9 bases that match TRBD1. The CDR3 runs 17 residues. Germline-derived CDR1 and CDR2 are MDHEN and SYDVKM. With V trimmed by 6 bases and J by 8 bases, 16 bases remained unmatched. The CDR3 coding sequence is TGTGCCAGCAGCGGGGGTGAAGCCGGGACAGGGAGCGAAAAACTGTTTTTT. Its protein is CASSGGEAGTGSEKLFF.

CDR3 protein: CASSLAKGLMNQPQHF. The CDR3 region has the DNA TGTGCCAGCAGCTTGGCGAAGGGACTGATGAATCAGCCCCAGCATTTT. The chain couples TRBV5-6 to TRBJ1-5; D is possibly TRBD1 (5 bases). Germline CDR1 and CDR2: SGHDT and YYEEEE. The ends were cut back, 0 bases at V and 4 bases at J, with 14 bases in the middle. The CDR3 runs 16 residues.

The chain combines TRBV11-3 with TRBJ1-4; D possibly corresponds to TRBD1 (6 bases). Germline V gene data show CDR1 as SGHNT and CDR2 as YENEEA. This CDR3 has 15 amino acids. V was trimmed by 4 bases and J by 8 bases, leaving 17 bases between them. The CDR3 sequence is CASSYTRGAQEKLFF. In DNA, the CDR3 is TGTGCCAGCAGCTATACGCGGGGGGCTCAGGAAAAACTGTTTTTT.

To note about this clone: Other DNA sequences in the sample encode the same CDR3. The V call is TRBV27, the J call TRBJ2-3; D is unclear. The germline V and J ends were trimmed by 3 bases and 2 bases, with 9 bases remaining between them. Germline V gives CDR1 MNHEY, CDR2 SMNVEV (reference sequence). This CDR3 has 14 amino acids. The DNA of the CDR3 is TGTGCCAGCAGTTTGAGTCGTGCCACAGATACGCAGTATTTT. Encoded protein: CASSLSRATDTQYF.

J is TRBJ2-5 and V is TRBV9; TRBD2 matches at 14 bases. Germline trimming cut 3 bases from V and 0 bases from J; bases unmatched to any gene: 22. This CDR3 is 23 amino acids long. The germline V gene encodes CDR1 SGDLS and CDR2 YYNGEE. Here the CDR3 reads CASSEKGPRTSGRRISYQETQYF. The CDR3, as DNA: TGTGCCAGCAGCGAGAAGGGACCCCGGACTAGCGGGAGGAGAATTTCGTACCAAGAGACCCAGTACTTC.

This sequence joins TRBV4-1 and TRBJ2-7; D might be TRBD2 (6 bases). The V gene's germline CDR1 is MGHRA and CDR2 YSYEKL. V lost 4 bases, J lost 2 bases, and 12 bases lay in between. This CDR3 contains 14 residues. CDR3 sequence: CASSPQLAAYEQYF. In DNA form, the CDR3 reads TGCGCCAGCAGCCCTCAACTAGCAGCCTACGAGCAGTACTTC.

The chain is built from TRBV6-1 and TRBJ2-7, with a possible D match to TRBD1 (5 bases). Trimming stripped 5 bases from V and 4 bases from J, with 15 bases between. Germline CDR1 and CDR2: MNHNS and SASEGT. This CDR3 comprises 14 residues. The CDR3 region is CASSTSLGAYEQYF. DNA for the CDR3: TGTGCCAGCAGTACCTCTCTTGGGGCTTACGAGCAGTACTTC.

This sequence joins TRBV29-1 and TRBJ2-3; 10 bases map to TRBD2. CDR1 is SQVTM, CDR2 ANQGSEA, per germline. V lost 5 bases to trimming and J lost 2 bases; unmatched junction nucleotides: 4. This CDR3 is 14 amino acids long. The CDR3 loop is CSVTAGGPTDTQYF. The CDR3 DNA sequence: TGCAGCGTTACAGCGGGAGGGCCCACAGATACGCAGTATTTT.

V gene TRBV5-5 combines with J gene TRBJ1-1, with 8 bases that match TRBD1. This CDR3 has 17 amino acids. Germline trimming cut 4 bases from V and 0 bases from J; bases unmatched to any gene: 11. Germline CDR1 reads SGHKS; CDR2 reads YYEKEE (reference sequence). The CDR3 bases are TGTGCCAGCAGCCTCCGGGACAGGAGCTTAATGAACACTGAAGCTTTCTTT. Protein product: CASSLRDRSLMNTEAFF.

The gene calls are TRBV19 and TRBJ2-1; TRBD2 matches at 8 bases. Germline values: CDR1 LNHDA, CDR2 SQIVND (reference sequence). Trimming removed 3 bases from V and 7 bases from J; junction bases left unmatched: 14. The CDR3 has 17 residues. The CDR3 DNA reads TGTGCCAGTAGTATGGTCCCGGGAGGGCCTCGTGGGAATGAGCAGTTCTTC. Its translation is CASSMVPGGPRGNEQFF.

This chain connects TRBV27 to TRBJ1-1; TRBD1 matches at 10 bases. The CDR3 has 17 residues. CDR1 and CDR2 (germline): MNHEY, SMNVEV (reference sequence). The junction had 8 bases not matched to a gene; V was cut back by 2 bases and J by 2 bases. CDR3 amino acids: CASSLDWDRGLNTEAFF. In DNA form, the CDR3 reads TGTGCCAGCAGTTTAGATTGGGACAGGGGCCTCAACACTGAAGCTTTCTTT.

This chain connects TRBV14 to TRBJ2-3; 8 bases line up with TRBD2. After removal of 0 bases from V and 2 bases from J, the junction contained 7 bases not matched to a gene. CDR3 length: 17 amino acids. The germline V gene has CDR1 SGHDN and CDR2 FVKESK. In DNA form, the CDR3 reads TGTGCCAGCAGCCAAGAAGGGGTAGCGGGATACACAGATACGCAGTATTTT. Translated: CASSQEGVAGYTDTQYF.

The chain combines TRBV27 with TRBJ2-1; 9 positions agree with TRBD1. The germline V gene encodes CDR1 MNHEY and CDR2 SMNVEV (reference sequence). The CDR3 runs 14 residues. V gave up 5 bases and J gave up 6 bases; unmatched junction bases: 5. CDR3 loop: CASSTWDRVNEQFF. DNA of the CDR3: TGTGCCAGCAGTACCTGGGACAGGGTCAATGAGCAGTTCTTC.

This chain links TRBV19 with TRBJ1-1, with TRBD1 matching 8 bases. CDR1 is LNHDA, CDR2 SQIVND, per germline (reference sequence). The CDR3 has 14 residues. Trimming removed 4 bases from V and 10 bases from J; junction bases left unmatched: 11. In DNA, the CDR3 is TGTGCCAGTAGTACCACTGGACAGGGTTCTGCAGCTTTCTTT. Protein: CASSTTGQGSAAFF.